The present T cell receptor beta chain was sequenced within a study of T cell responses to AZD1222 COVID-19 vaccine. The CDR3 spans 15 residues. In germline, CDR1 is MNHEY, CDR2 SVGAGI. Germline trimming cut 7 bases from V and 3 bases from J; bases unmatched to any gene: 12. Sequencing was performed with immunoSEQ multiplex PCR; in TCRdb, only in-frame clones are kept and a portion is missing. The data hold 85,000 to 90,000 clones, with 85% to 90% observed a single time. The chain uses TRBV6-5 and TRBJ2-7; 7 nucleotides agree with TRBD2. The clonotype comes from an adult who received the AZD1222 COVID-19 vaccine. The input for sequencing was peripheral blood, taken 28 days after the second AZD1222 dose. The CDR3 nucleotides read TGTGCCAGCAAAAAGGAGGCGCGGGGGAGCTACGAGCAGTACTTC. Translating it yields CASKKEARGSYEQYF.